This T cell receptor (beta chain) was identified during a study of T cells in Graves' hyperthyroidism and ophthalmopathy. This clonotype occurred a few times. The CDR3 contains 14 residues. With 3 bases removed from V and 4 bases from J, the gap between germline ends came to 12 bases. The investigators amplified TCR beta CDR3 regions from RNA transcripts. The TCR CDR3 first-round RT-PCR relied on the HTBI primer set. From the multiplex PCR reads, TCRdb called clonotypes with MiXCR, one entry per CDR3 protein. The sample records some 350,000 distinct CDR3 sequences, approximately 20% being singletons. The clonotype was recovered from a woman younger than 35 with Graves' hyperthyroidism. Sequenced sample: blood. V usage is TRBV12-3 or TRBV12-4 and J usage is TRBJ2-5; D is possibly TRBD1 or TRBD2 (5 bases each). As DNA, the CDR3 is TGTGCCAGCAGTTTCATGGGGGTTAGAGAGACCCAGTACTTC. This encodes CASSFMGVRETQYF.